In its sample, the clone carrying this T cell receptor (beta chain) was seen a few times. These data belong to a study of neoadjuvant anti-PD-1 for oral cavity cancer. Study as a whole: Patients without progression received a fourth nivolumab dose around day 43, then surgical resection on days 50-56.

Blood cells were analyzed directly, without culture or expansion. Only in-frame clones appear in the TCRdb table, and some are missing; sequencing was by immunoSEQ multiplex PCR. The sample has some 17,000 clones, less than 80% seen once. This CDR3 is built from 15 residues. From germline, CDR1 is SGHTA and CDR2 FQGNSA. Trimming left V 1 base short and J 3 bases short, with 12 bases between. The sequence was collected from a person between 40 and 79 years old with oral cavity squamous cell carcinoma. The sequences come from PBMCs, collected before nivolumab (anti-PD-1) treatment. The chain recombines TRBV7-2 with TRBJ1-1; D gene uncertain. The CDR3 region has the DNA TGTGCCAGCAGCTTAGTAGCCTTTTCGGACACTGAAGCTTTCTTT. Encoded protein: CASSLVAFSDTEAFF. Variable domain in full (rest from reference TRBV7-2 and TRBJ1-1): GAGVSQSPSNKVTEKGKDVELRCDPISGHTALYWYRQSLGQGLEFLIYFQGNSAPDKSGLPSDRFSAERTGGSVSTLTIQRTQQEDSAVYLCASSLVAFSDTEAFFGQGTRLTVV.